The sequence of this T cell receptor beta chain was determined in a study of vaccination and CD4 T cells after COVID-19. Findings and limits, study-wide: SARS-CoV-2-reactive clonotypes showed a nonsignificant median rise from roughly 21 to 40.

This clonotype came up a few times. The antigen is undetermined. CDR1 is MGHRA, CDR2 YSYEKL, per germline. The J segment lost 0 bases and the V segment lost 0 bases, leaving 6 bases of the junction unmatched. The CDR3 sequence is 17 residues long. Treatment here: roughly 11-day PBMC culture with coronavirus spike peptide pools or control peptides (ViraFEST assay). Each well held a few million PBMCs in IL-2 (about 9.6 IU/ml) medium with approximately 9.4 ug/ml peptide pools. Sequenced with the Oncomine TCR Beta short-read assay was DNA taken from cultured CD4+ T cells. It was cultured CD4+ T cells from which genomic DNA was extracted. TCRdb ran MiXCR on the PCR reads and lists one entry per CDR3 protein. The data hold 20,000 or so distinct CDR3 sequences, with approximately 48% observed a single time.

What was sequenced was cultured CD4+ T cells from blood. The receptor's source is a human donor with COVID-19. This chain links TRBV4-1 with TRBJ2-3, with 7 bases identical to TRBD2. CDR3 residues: CASSQEEVGGSTDTQYF. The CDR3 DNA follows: TGCGCCAGCAGCCAAGAAGAGGTCGGGGGGAGCACAGATACGCAGTATTTT.